One and the same sample provided the 14 T cell receptor beta chains below, sequenced in a study of identical twins. TCRdb fed the 5' RACE reads into MiXCR, producing one record per CDR3 protein. The table has nearly 650,000 distinct CDR3 sequences, around 7.5% seen once. The same data also contributed to another study, on yellow fever vaccine responses in identical twins.

The sequencing input was PBMCs. These receptors all stem from a woman younger than 35 in good health.

This clonotype was seen more than once but under ten times. This sequence joins TRBV28 and TRBJ1-2; 8 bases fit TRBD1. J gave up 4 bases and V 1 base, and 5 bases lay outside the gene matches. Germline V CDR1 and CDR2: MDHEN, SYDVKM. The CDR3 has 15 residues. The CDR3 protein is CASSLYQGAGYGYTF. The DNA for the CDR3 is TGTGCCAGCAGTTTATATCAGGGGGCCGGCTATGGCTACACCTTC.

This clonotype appeared many times. The chain combines TRBV4-1 with TRBJ2-2; no reliable D call. The CDR3 has 12 residues. CDR1 and CDR2 (germline): MGHRA, YSYEKL. V lost 6 bases and J 7 bases, leaving 9 bases between the germline ends. The CDR3 sequence: CASSRTVGELFF. The CDR3 bases are TGCGCCAGCAGTAGGACGGTCGGGGAGCTGTTTTTT.

This clonotype has a count of ten or more. The chain has TRBV5-1 and TRBJ2-7; the match to TRBD1 covers 7 bases. The J segment lost 0 bases and the V segment lost 6 bases, leaving 6 bases of the junction unmatched. The CDR3 totals 14 residues. Germline CDR1 is SGHRS and CDR2 is YFSETQ. The CDR3 DNA follows: TGCGCCAGCACCCCGGGACAGAACTCCTACGAGCAGTACGTC. Its translation is CASTPGQNSYEQYV.

This clonotype was counted at least ten times. The chain uses TRBV13 and TRBJ2-7, with a weak D call TRBD1 (5 bases). The V gene lost 5 bases and the J gene lost 6 bases, with 11 bases spanning the gap. The CDR3 runs 12 residues. Per the germline V gene, CDR1 is PRHDT and CDR2 is FYEKMQ (reference sequence). The chain's CDR3 is CASSQTGGEQYF. Here the CDR3 DNA reads TGTGCCAGCAGCCAAACAGGTGGCGAGCAGTACTTC.

The rearrangement joins TRBV16 to TRBJ2-3, with D unclear. The CDR3 covers 16 residues. V lost 4 bases, J lost 0 bases, and 14 bases lay in between. CDR1 is KGHSY and CDR2 is FQNENV in the germline V gene. DNA for the CDR3: TGTGCCAGCAGCCCTCTTCGTTCCTCTAGCACAGATACGCAGTATTTT. Its protein product is CASSPLRSSSTDTQYF.

This clonotype has ten or more counts. The genes are TRBV6-5 and TRBJ1-1; D ambiguous. V was pared by 2 bases and J by 0 bases, with 4 bases between. Per germline, CDR1 MNHEY and CDR2 SVGAGI. The CDR3 sequence is 13 residues long. CDR3 bases: TGTGCCAGCAGTTACAGTATGAACACTGAAGCTTTCTTT. Translating it yields CASSYSMNTEAFF.

This clonotype has only a few counts. The rearrangement links TRBV5-1 to TRBJ2-1; maybe TRBD2 (5 bases). The CDR3 is 12 residues long. V lost 3 bases to trimming and J lost 5 bases, with 6 bases between them. Germline CDR1 SGHRS, CDR2 YFSETQ. In DNA form, the CDR3 reads TGCGCCAGCAGCTATAGCGACAATGAGCAGTTCTTC. Encoded protein: CASSYSDNEQFF.

This clonotype was picked up many times. The J gene is TRBJ2-2, the V gene TRBV5-1; the match to TRBD1 covers 9 bases. V lost 3 bases, J lost 7 bases, and 7 bases stayed unmatched. CDR1 and CDR2 (germline): SGHRS, YFSETQ. The CDR3 loop spans 15 amino acids. The chain's CDR3 is CASSWTGQGGGELFF. CDR3 coding DNA: TGCGCCAGCAGCTGGACGGGACAGGGAGGCGGGGAGCTGTTTTTT.

V and J are TRBV20-1 and TRBJ2-2, with D possibly TRBD2 on 6 matching bases. The CDR3 consists of 14 residues. CDR1 and CDR2 from the germline V gene are DFQATT and SNEGSKA (reference sequence). Trimming pared 3 bases from V and 4 bases from J, leaving 12 bases between. The CDR3 bases are TGCAGTGCTAGGTCCCGGGAGCCCACCGGGGAGCTGTTTTTT. Translating it yields CSARSREPTGELFF.

This clonotype came up a few times. The chain couples TRBV12-3 or TRBV12-4 to TRBJ1-5; D gene ambiguous. Deletions cut 1 base from V and 6 bases from J, with 7 bases between. The CDR3 sequence is 13 residues long. CDR3 nucleotides: TGTGCCAGCAGTTTAGGGACGGGTCAGCCCCAGCATTTT. Protein sequence: CASSLGTGQPQHF.

This clonotype was seen a few times. This rearrangement joins TRBV3-1 to TRBJ2-6; D gene uncertain. Germline V CDR1 and CDR2: LGHDT, YNNKEL (reference sequence). Trimming pared 0 bases from V and 0 bases from J, leaving 3 bases between. The length of the CDR3 is 15 residues. The CDR3 DNA follows: TGTGCCAGCAGCCAAGACACCTCTGGGGCCAACGTCCTGACTTTC. As protein: CASSQDTSGANVLTF.

A few counts support this clonotype. The chain is built from TRBV12-3 or TRBV12-4 and TRBJ1-2; the match to TRBD1 covers 7 bases. The CDR3 is 14 residues long. J lost 6 bases, V lost 5 bases, and 9 bases had no gene match. CDR3 sequence reads: CASSRDPDRDGYTF. CDR3 nucleotides: TGTGCCAGCAGTCGAGATCCAGACAGGGATGGCTACACCTTC.

This clonotype was seen more than once but under ten times. This chain joins TRBV5-6 and TRBJ1-1; 7 bases fit TRBD1. The V gene end was trimmed by 0 bases and the J gene end by 4 bases; junction bases not matched to a gene: 3. Germline V CDR1 and CDR2: SGHDT, YYEEEE. The CDR3 is 14 amino acids. The CDR3 spells CASSLERGPTEAFF. The CDR3 DNA reads TGTGCCAGCAGCTTGGAGAGGGGGCCCACTGAAGCTTTCTTT.

This chain connects TRBV9 to TRBJ2-1; the D gene is possibly TRBD1 (5 bases). V lost 3 bases and J 4 bases, leaving 11 bases between the germline ends. Germline lookup yields CDR1 SGDLS and CDR2 YYNGEE. This CDR3 region has 14 residues. CDR3 sequence reads: CASSDHDSYNEQFF. For the CDR3, the DNA is TGTGCCAGCAGCGACCATGACAGTTACAATGAGCAGTTCTTC. Drawing the rest from reference TRBV9 and TRBJ2-1, the complete variable domain is DSGVTQTPKHLITATGQRVTLRCSPRSGDLSVYWYQQSLDQGLQFLIQYYNGEERAKGNILERFSAQQFPDLHSELNLSSLELGDSALYFCASSDHDSYNEQFFGPGTRLTVL.